The clone carrying this T cell receptor (beta chain) was recorded many times. Its antigen remains unidentified. The data were obtained in a study of T-cell reconstitution after alpha-beta-depleted transplantation in children. Study-wide points: Several hundred graft clones that had expanded were reportedly the source of alpha-beta T cells about two months after transplant. Newly produced T cells mostly provided counts and TCRbeta diversity after one year, as hyperexpanded clones declined. Some patients' high day-60 TCRbeta diversity was attributed to recipient cells surviving conditioning.

For TCRbeta, the library was prepared with unique molecular identifiers. TCRdb re-derived calls from the PCR reads in MiXCR, one entry per CDR3 protein. The data show about 600,000 distinct CDR3 sequences, 13% seen once. Germline V lookup: CDR1 SGHTA, CDR2 FQGNSA. The CDR3 has 15 residues. V shed 5 bases, J shed 1 base, and the junction held 6 bases outside the gene matches. The chain couples TRBV7-2 to TRBJ2-7; 9 bases map to TRBD1. The TCR was taken from a male patient aged 10 to 17 who had a stem cell transplant for acute myeloid leukemia, so the T cells may come from the graft donor. The sequencing used PBMCs, mostly from graft donor cells, collected 360 days after TCRalphabeta/CD19-depleted stem cell transplant. CDR3: CASSRTGGGSYEQYF. DNA for the CDR3: TGTGCCAGCAGCCGCACAGGGGGCGGATCCTACGAGCAGTACTTC. The full variable domain, completed using reference TRBV7-2 and TRBJ2-7, is GAGVSQSPSNKVTEKGKDVELRCDPISGHTALYWYRQSLGQGLEFLIYFQGNSAPDKSGLPSDRFSAERTGGSVSTLTIQRTQQEDSAVYLCASSRTGGGSYEQYFGPGTRLTVT.